This T cell receptor beta chain was profiled in a study of blood T cell repertoires in COVID-19. At the level of the study: Material from acute and convalescent COVID-19 was sourced from the United States, Italy and Spain. PBMCs, B-cell-depleted T cells, or T cells provided the cDNA or gDNA that made up the material.

In the original workflow: Cell counts per sample came from amplifying reference gene primers. Clones were sequenced by immunoSEQ multiplex PCR, and TCRdb holds only the in-frame ones, with some missing. The V and J calls and clone size come from that table; D and trimming were worked out from the DNA. The table records about 190,000 clones, 84% of them present only once. V was shortened by 6 bases and J by 4 bases, with 16 bases between the two germline ends. The CDR3 has 14 residues. Germline V gene lookup returns CDR1 LNHDA and CDR2 SQIVND (reference sequence). The clonotype was recovered from a woman aged 70 to 79 with active or convalescent COVID-19. The V gene is TRBV19, the J gene TRBJ2-7; D uncertain. Sample: peripheral blood. The CDR3: CASRGWKEPYEQYF. The CDR3 coding sequence is TGTGCCAGTAGGGGCTGGAAAGAACCATACGAGCAGTACTTC.